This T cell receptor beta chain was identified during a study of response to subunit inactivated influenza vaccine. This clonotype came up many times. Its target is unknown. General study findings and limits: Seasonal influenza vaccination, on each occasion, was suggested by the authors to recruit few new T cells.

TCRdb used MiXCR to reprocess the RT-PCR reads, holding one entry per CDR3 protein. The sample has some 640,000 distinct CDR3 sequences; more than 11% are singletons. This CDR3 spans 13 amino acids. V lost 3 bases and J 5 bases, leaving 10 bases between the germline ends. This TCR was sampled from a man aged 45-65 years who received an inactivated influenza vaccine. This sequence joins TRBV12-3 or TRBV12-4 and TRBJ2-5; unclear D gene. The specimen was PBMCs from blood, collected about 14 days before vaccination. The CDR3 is CASSLTTGETQYF. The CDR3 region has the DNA TGTGCCAGCAGTTTGACAACTGGGGAGACCCAGTACTTC.